The clone carrying this T cell receptor (beta chain) was seen more than once but under ten times. Expressed TCRB transcripts were sequenced because the entire RNA isolate underwent reverse transcription. Data came from immunoSEQ multiplex PCR; TCRdb stores just in-frame clones and leaves some out. The sample holds 500,000 to 700,000 clones, 15% to 19% seen once. The record originates from a study of beta chain features in type 1 diabetes. Germline-derived CDR1 and CDR2 are ENHRY and SYGVKD. V was trimmed by 3 bases and J by 4 bases, leaving 12 bases between them. The CDR3 consists of 14 residues. The sequenced sample consisted of naive CD4+ T cells from blood. V and J are TRBV10-3 and TRBJ1-2; D is unclear. This receptor was obtained from a man younger than 35 in good health. CDR3 DNA sequence: TGTGCCATCAGTGATTGGGGAACAAGCTATGGCTACACCTTC. It encodes CAISDWGTSYGYTF.